Listed here are 30 T cell receptor beta chains from one sample, sequenced in a study of pediatric ulcerative colitis. Data came from immunoSEQ multiplex PCR; TCRdb stores just in-frame clones and leaves some out. Altogether about 60,000 clones are present, 80% to 90% being singletons, with the ten largest covering about 1.5%. Sequencing used blood. The receptors shown here come from a boy aged 5-17 years who was a control in a study of pediatric ulcerative colitis.

The table lists this clone with a count of one. The chain couples TRBV7-9 to TRBJ2-5; 7 bases align to TRBD1. V shed 4 bases and J 3 bases; nucleotides not matched to a gene: 5. CDR1 is SEHNR and CDR2 is FQNEAQ in the germline V gene (reference sequence). This CDR3 has 14 amino acids. The CDR3 region has the DNA TGTGCCAGCAGCTACGACAGGGAAAAAGAGACCCAGTACTTC. Its protein is CASSYDREKETQYF.

The CDR3 nucleotides read TGTGCCAGCAGCGACCTTGGGGGCATGAACACTGAAGCTTTCTTT. Amino acid sequence: CASSDLGGMNTEAFF. The chain couples TRBV7-3 to TRBJ1-1; possibly TRBD1 for D (6 bases). The CDR3 runs 15 residues. CDR1 is SGHTA and CDR2 is FQGTGA in the germline V gene. V dropped 5 bases and J dropped 0 bases, with 13 bases sitting between them.

The genes are TRBV5-1 and TRBJ2-3; tentatively, D is TRBD1 or TRBD2 (5 bases each). The CDR3 contains 16 residues. The ends were cut back, 3 bases at V and 2 bases at J, with 16 bases in the middle. Germline V CDR1 and CDR2: SGHRS, YFSETQ. CDR3 DNA sequence: TGCGCCAGCAGCTATAAGCTCGGGGCTCACACAGATACGCAGTATTTT. Amino acids: CASSYKLGAHTDTQYF.

The V call is TRBV9, the J call TRBJ1-3; D ambiguous. Per the germline V gene, CDR1 is SGDLS and CDR2 is YYNGEE. The CDR3 length is 14 residues. V dropped 3 bases and J dropped 0 bases, with 7 bases sitting between them. Written as DNA, the CDR3 is TGTGCCAGCAGCGACCGGGTCTCTGGAAACACCATATATTTT. It encodes CASSDRVSGNTIYF.

The rearrangement uses TRBV6-6 and TRBJ1-5; D is perhaps TRBD1 (5 bases). The CDR3 totals 13 residues. Germline CDR1 and CDR2: MNHNY and SVGAGI (reference sequence). V shed 7 bases and J shed 4 bases, with 11 bases lying between them. CDR3 nucleotides: TGTGCCAGCACGGGGCTTTTGAATCAGCCCCAGCATTTT. Translated: CASTGLLNQPQHF.

This chain connects TRBV28 to TRBJ2-1; D might be TRBD1 (6 bases). The CDR3 runs 15 residues. CDR1 and CDR2 from the germline V gene are MDHEN and SYDVKM. V dropped 5 bases and J dropped 7 bases, with 18 bases sitting between them. CDR3 region: CASSPTGNRFNEQFF. The CDR3 DNA is TGTGCCAGCAGTCCAACAGGGAATCGGTTTAATGAGCAGTTCTTC.

The chain combines TRBV2 with TRBJ1-3; a weak D match, TRBD1 (6 bases). Germline V gives CDR1 SNHLY, CDR2 FYNNEI. V dropped 9 bases and J dropped 3 bases, with 12 bases sitting between them. CDR3 size: 13 residues. CDR3: CASEDSFGNTIYF. Here the CDR3 DNA reads TGTGCCAGTGAGGACAGCTTTGGAAACACCATATATTTT.

The chain uses TRBV7-6 and TRBJ2-1; 9 bases agree with TRBD2. V lost 3 bases and J lost 3; bases outside the gene matches: 9. The germline V gene encodes CDR1 SGHVS and CDR2 FNYEAQ. The CDR3 is 17 residues long. The CDR3 nucleotides read TGTGCCAGCAGCTTCGGAGGCGGGGGGGCAAACTACAATGAGCAGTTCTTC. This gives the protein CASSFGGGGANYNEQFF.

V and J are TRBV2 and TRBJ1-1; 12 bases agree with TRBD1. Losses at the gene ends were 6 bases for V and 4 bases for J; bases not matched to a gene: 3. Germline CDR1 and CDR2: SNHLY and FYNNEI. CDR3 length equals 14 residues. CDR3 sequence: CASRGQGAGTEAFF. CDR3 in DNA: TGTGCCAGCAGGGGACAGGGGGCGGGCACTGAAGCTTTCTTT.

The chain has TRBV19 and TRBJ1-2; the match to TRBD1 covers 9 bases. Germline V lookup: CDR1 LNHDA, CDR2 SQIVND (reference sequence). The junction had 12 bases not matched to a gene; V was cut back by 7 bases and J by 3 bases. This CDR3 spans 16 amino acids. The chain's CDR3 is CASNPGQGFDYYGYTF. The CDR3 bases are TGTGCCAGTAATCCGGGACAGGGATTCGACTACTATGGCTACACCTTC.

This clone was seen only once. V gene TRBV7-8 combines with J gene TRBJ1-2, with TRBD1 matching 7 bases. The CDR3 loop spans 20 amino acids. V was clipped by 6 bases and J by 0 bases; unmatched bases: 22. Looked up from germline, CDR1 is SGHVS and CDR2 is FQNEAQ. CDR3 protein: CASRSASGTEKAEANYGYTF. The CDR3 nucleotides are TGTGCCAGCAGATCCGCATCTGGGACAGAGAAAGCAGAGGCTAACTATGGCTACACCTTC.

The chain joins TRBV13 to TRBJ2-3; possible D gene TRBD2, 7 bases. V lost 3 bases and J 1 base, leaving 11 bases between the germline ends. Germline V gene lookup returns CDR1 PRHDT and CDR2 FYEKMQ (reference sequence). This CDR3 spans 15 amino acids. For the CDR3, the DNA is TGTGCCAGCAGCTTTGGGGGGGCCGGCACAGATACGCAGTATTTT. It is translated as CASSFGGAGTDTQYF.

The chain employs TRBV5-8 and TRBJ2-7; no clear D. Trimming stripped 2 bases from V and 1 base from J, with 10 bases between. The CDR3 length is 14 residues. Germline CDR1 and CDR2: SGHTS and YDEGEE. CDR3: CASSLTAPSYEQYF. The CDR3, as DNA: TGTGCCAGCAGCTTAACAGCGCCTTCCTACGAGCAGTACTTC.

J is TRBJ2-7 and V is TRBV9, with 7 bases aligning to TRBD2. The V gene end was trimmed by 2 bases and the J gene end by 3 bases; junction bases not matched to a gene: 5. CDR1 is SGDLS, CDR2 YYNGEE, per germline. The CDR3 contains 14 residues. The CDR3 is CASSVNGGDYEQYF. The CDR3 DNA reads TGTGCCAGCAGCGTTAATGGGGGGGACTACGAGCAGTACTTC.

This rearrangement joins TRBV7-2 to TRBJ2-1; 8 bases map to TRBD2. The germline CDR1 and CDR2 sequences are SGHTA and FQGNSA. The CDR3 sequence is 16 residues long. J lost 9 bases, V lost 3 bases, and 13 bases had no gene match. The CDR3 DNA follows: TGTGCCAGCAGCTTTTTTCTAGCGGGCCCGGCGGGTGAGCAGTTCTTC. Protein: CASSFFLAGPAGEQFF.

The gene calls are TRBV7-3 and TRBJ2-2; D is possibly TRBD1 or TRBD2 (5 bases each). The CDR3 totals 17 residues. Germline CDR1 and CDR2: SGHTA and FQGTGA. V dropped 6 bases and J dropped 1 base, with 18 bases sitting between them. The CDR3: CASSGYQGPMNTGELFF. CDR3 coding DNA: TGTGCCAGCAGTGGTTATCAGGGACCGATGAACACCGGGGAGCTGTTTTTT.

Comment on this clone: Other nucleotide sequences from this sample produce the same CDR3. This rearrangement joins TRBV11-2 to TRBJ2-3, with 8 bases lining up with TRBD2. The CDR3 is 16 residues long. Germline CDR1 reads SGHAT; CDR2 reads FQNNGV. With 5 bases clipped from V and 4 bases from J, the junction kept 11 bases outside the gene matches. CDR3 nucleotide sequence: TGTGCCAGCAGCACGGGACTAGAAAAAAACCCAGATACGCAGTATTTT. Residues: CASSTGLEKNPDTQYF.

The chain employs TRBV5-6 and TRBJ2-4; 9 nucleotides align to TRBD1. The germline V gene has CDR1 SGHDT and CDR2 YYEEEE. V shed 5 bases and J 5 bases; nucleotides not matched to a gene: 11. The length of the CDR3 is 16 residues. In nucleotides, the CDR3 is TGTGCCAGCAGAGTTCGGGACAGGGATTTACAAAACATTCAGTACTTC. Protein: CASRVRDRDLQNIQYF.

The chain links TRBV4-2 to TRBJ1-1; 8 nucleotides align to TRBD1. J was trimmed by 5 bases and V by 1 base; bases with no gene match: 9. Germline V lookup: CDR1 LGHNA, CDR2 YNFKEQ. This CDR3 is built from 16 residues. The CDR3 DNA follows: TGTGCCAGCAGCCAAGTGGCCAGGGGGCGAGGGACTGAAGCTTTCTTT. Encoded protein: CASSQVARGRGTEAFF.

This chain uses TRBV12-5 with TRBJ1-5; TRBD1 might be the D (6 bases). Trimming removed 2 bases from V and 7 bases from J, with 12 bases in between. Germline V gene data show CDR1 as LGHNT and CDR2 as FRNRAP. This CDR3 is built from 14 residues. The CDR3 nucleotides read TGTGCTAGTGGTTTGACAGGGCCTACCCAGCCCCAGCATTTT. This encodes CASGLTGPTQPQHF. Combining the CDR3 with reference TRBV12-5 and TRBJ1-5 gives the whole variable domain DARVTQTPRHKVTEMGQEVTMRCQPILGHNTVFWYRQTMMQGLELLAYFRNRAPLDDSGMPKDRFSAEMPDATLATLKIQPSEPRDSAVYFCASGLTGPTQPQHFGDGTRLSIL.

The chain couples TRBV9 to TRBJ2-7, with 9 bases that match TRBD1. The CDR3 length is 14 residues. The junction had 5 bases not matched to a gene; V was cut back by 3 bases and J by 4 bases. The germline gives CDR1 SGDLS, CDR2 YYNGEE. The CDR3 reads CASSAGQGVYEQYF. CDR3 nucleotides: TGTGCCAGCAGCGCGGGACAGGGAGTTTACGAGCAGTACTTC.

This chain connects TRBV20-1 to TRBJ2-3; D gene ambiguous. V lost 6 bases and J lost 7, with 8 bases in between. In germline, CDR1 is DFQATT, CDR2 SNEGSKA (reference sequence). CDR3 length equals 10 residues. The DNA for the CDR3 is TGCAGTGCCAAGGAATATACGCAGTATTTT. Amino acids: CSAKEYTQYF.

This chain connects TRBV11-2 to TRBJ2-7, with D uncertain. V lost 0 bases and J 4 bases, leaving 7 bases between the germline ends. The germline V gene encodes CDR1 SGHAT and CDR2 FQNNGV. The CDR3 contains 13 residues. CDR3 loop: CASSLDQGYEQYF. As DNA, the CDR3 is TGTGCCAGCAGCTTAGATCAAGGTTACGAGCAGTACTTC.

The chain uses TRBV5-1 and TRBJ2-2; D uncertain. With 4 bases removed from V and 1 base from J, the gap between germline ends came to 14 bases. The CDR3 sequence is 16 residues long. The germline V gene encodes CDR1 SGHRS and CDR2 YFSETQ. The CDR3 here is CASSDEFRVNTGELFF. In DNA, the CDR3 is TGCGCCAGCAGCGACGAGTTTCGGGTGAACACCGGGGAGCTGTTTTTT. The full variable domain, its missing parts supplied by reference TRBV5-1 and TRBJ2-2, is KAGVTQTPRYLIKTRGQQVTLSCSPISGHRSVSWYQQTPGQGLQFLFEYFSETQRNKGNFPGRFSGRQFSNSRSEMNVSTLELGDSALYLCASSDEFRVNTGELFFGEGSRLTVL.

This chain joins TRBV10-3 and TRBJ2-5, with D possibly matching TRBD2 (6 bases). Trimming took off 0 bases at V and 0 bases at J, with 14 bases between the two ends. Germline CDR1 ENHRY, CDR2 SYGVKD. The CDR3 consists of 17 residues. CDR3 DNA: TGTGCCATCAGTGAGTCGACTTTAGCGGAGTACCAAGAGACCCAGTACTTC. Its protein is CAISESTLAEYQETQYF.

The chain has TRBV9 and TRBJ2-7; D perhaps matches TRBD1 (6 bases). V was clipped by 4 bases and J by 2 bases, with 13 bases between them. Germline assignment: CDR1 SGDLS and CDR2 YYNGEE. The CDR3 contains 14 residues. CDR3 sequence (DNA): TGTGCCAGCAGCCCCAAACAGGGAACCTACGAGCAGTACTTC. It encodes CASSPKQGTYEQYF.

The chain employs TRBV6-1 and TRBJ2-2; D is unresolved. From germline, CDR1 is MNHNS and CDR2 SASEGT. Trimming took off 5 bases at V and 4 bases at J, with 8 bases between the two ends. There are 13 residues in the CDR3. The CDR3 region is CASSREATGELFF. The CDR3 DNA is TGTGCCAGCAGTAGAGAGGCCACCGGGGAGCTGTTTTTT.

This chain joins TRBV4-1 and TRBJ2-5, with D tentatively TRBD2 (6 bases). The CDR3 is 13 amino acids. V was pared by 4 bases and J by 4 bases, with 10 bases between. CDR1 and CDR2 (germline): MGHRA, YSYEKL. CDR3 DNA: TGCGCCAGCAGCCGAGGTAGCGGAGAGACCCAGTACTTC. Residues: CASSRGSGETQYF.

CDR3 loop: CASSEARVDEQFF. DNA for the CDR3: TGTGCCAGCAGTGAAGCCCGGGTGGATGAGCAGTTCTTC. The gene calls are TRBV6-1 and TRBJ2-1, with unresolved D. V gave up 0 bases and J gave up 8 bases, with 8 bases separating them. Germline loops: CDR1 MNHNS, CDR2 SASEGT. The CDR3 sequence is 13 residues long.

The gene calls are TRBV29-1 and TRBJ2-3; 10 nucleotides line up with TRBD2. V was clipped by 4 bases and J by 1 base; unmatched bases: 5. Germline values: CDR1 SQVTM, CDR2 ANQGSEA. The CDR3 covers 15 residues. This CDR3 reads CSVAVGTSGTDTQYF. In nucleotides, the CDR3 is TGCAGCGTTGCCGTGGGGACTAGCGGCACAGATACGCAGTATTTT.